Below, one T cell receptor (beta chain) is given with its context. This clone was seen more than once but under ten times. Its antigen remains undetermined. Per-nucleotide qualities are absent, and no much larger clonotype sits a single base away. In total, more than 500 healthy bone marrow donors made up the cohort. At the time of sampling, all cohort members were nominally healthy, though unrecorded immune exposures were likely present. The donor was CMV seropositive and belonged to the group of 250 to 350 seropositive cohort members. Every donor gave a peripheral blood sample, and the peripheral blood mononuclear cells from that sample were used for TCR beta sequencing. Genomic DNA extraction from the blood cell samples was performed with the Qiagen DNeasy Blood Extraction Kit. Per the germline V gene, MDHEN is the CDR1 and SYDVKM is the CDR2. V is pared back by 1 base and J by 4 bases, with 13 bases lying between the germline termini. The CDR3 has 15 amino acids, counting the end cysteine and phenylalanine. Only the CDR3 part of the read is kept: 45 bases, read in frame from the first base.

Preparation of the library involved the immunoSEQ multiplex PCR assay. For the multiplex PCR, a mixture combining 60 forward primers for TCR Vbeta segments and 13 reverse primers for TCR Jbeta segments was used. Amplification of the CDR3 region of rearranged TCR beta genes was performed with a multiplex PCR assay on genomic DNA. Amplified TCR beta libraries were sequenced as 87-base-pair reads on the Illumina HiSeq System. Processing in the source paper ran as follows. A later analysis tallied around 87 million unique TCR beta chains across the 700 or so repertoires, and about 10 million of those chains were shared by two or more donors. Raw reads were error-corrected and collapsed into unique sequences with a nearest-neighbor algorithm that merged closely related sequences to remove PCR and sequencing errors. Alignment of CDR3 sequences to IMGT reference sequences was used to assign V, D and J gene segments. For a sequence to be retained, at least a six-nucleotide match to both a V gene segment and a J gene segment was required. Rearrangements were classified as productive when the CDR3 lacked stop codons and remained in frame with V and J, and all other rearrangements were classified as non-productive. CDR3 was defined by IMGT convention, running from the second conserved V-encoded cysteine to the conserved J-encoded phenylalanine. The earlier analysis of some 540 of the donors excluded any sequence lacking an unambiguous match to a single V gene segment. In an earlier analysis of about 590 of the donors, a V segment was called functional when productive rearrangements were above 56.7%, and segregating when the standard deviation between donors exceeded 5%. A statistical classification framework was developed to diagnose cytomegalovirus status using the catalog of TCR beta chain sequences. In a later analysis, V and J genes were assigned by comparing TCR nucleotide sequences against IMGT/GENE-DB human TR gene sequences. In a later analysis, CDR3 sequences and most-parsimonious VDJ recombination scenarios were assigned using the TCRdist pipeline. In a later analysis, each TCR beta chain was defined by its CDR3 amino acid sequence together with its V-gene family, and reads without a unique V-gene family were excluded. To address suspected cross-contamination and a sequencing artifact, a later analysis removed 592 highly shared, low-generation-probability nucleotide sequences. In a later analysis, a clonal expansion index was calculated for each public chain from normalized within-repertoire ranks of inferred template counts. In a later analysis, generation probabilities were computed with a VDJ recombination model fitted to out-of-frame rearrangements, and the resulting probabilities were checked against IGoR. Hypergeometric tests were used in a later analysis to score TCR-TCR, TCR-HLA and TCR-CMV co-occurrence, with a repertoire-size bias correction applied to the TCR pairs. False discovery rates were estimated in a later analysis by permuting HLA or CMV assignments 20 times. In a later analysis, co-occurring TCRs were grouped using DBSCAN, with TCRdist sequence similarity added in when clustering inside HLA-allele-positive subsets. Co-occurrence clustering excluded repertoires with fewer than 30,000 or more than 120,000 public chains, plus five with anomalous nucleotide sharing. In its TCRdb copy, this immuneACCESS table keeps in-frame sequences only and misses some clones. Where compared with another copy, unresolved V genes explain less than half of these, and the others have no known cause. V and J calls and clone size are those listed in that table; D and trimming were worked out from the DNA. The sample table lists about 160,000 clones, approximately 80% of them with a count of one. 2% to 2.5% of the sample is taken by the ten largest.

The data were taken from a study of cytomegalovirus exposure and HLA in healthy donors (dated by TCRdb to 2017 to 2019). Context from the whole study: An earlier analysis of some 600 of the donors reported about 280 Gb of sequence data and around 100 million unique TCR beta sequences obtained from about 200 million T cells. An early release covering some 640 HLA-typed donors comprised 250 to 350 gigabases of sequencing data and around 85 million unique TCR sequences. Of the approximately 400 genotyped donors, 65% to 90% were placed in the genetic ancestry cluster associated with self-reported Caucasian donors. The aim of the study was to test whether cataloging public T cell receptors could identify signatures of past pathogen exposure. The T cell repertoires of around 670 subjects were profiled by immunosequencing and related to cytomegalovirus serostatus. A separate validation cohort of roughly 130 different subjects was used in addition to the 666-subject first cohort. To predict cytomegalovirus infection status, the study combined high-throughput TCR immunosequencing, statistical association of individual TCRs with disease status, and machine learning. A later analysis re-examined previously published TCR beta repertoires from roughly 720 donors and added high-resolution HLA genotyping to investigate patterns of TCR occurrence. Rather than using new phenotypic data, the later analysis identified candidate immune exposures from TCR beta sequences and from how often those sequences occurred across donors. An earlier analysis of more than 450 of the donors used high-throughput TCR beta sequencing to judge whether each TCR beta V gene segment behaved as functional or pseudogenic. Donor age, sex, ethnicity and CMV serostatus were collected together with the repertoire data. A later genetic analysis used genome-wide SNP genotypes for about 60% of the 666 donors, treating that subset as a discovery cohort. All discovery cohort repertoires had been generated on a single sequencing platform. HLA typing covered class I and class II loci at four-digit resolution. Typing coverage differed by locus: A, B, C, DRB1 and DQB1 were typed in roughly 620-640 donors, DQA1 in about 550, DPA1 in approximately 600, and DPB1 in about 450. Four or five DR-DQ haplotypes were treated as single units for association and clustering because of strong linkage in the cohort. Among several hundred genotyped donors of the cohort, an average of around 250,000 unique TCR beta nucleotide sequences was sequenced per donor, of which roughly 17% were non-productive.

Broad study findings and their caveats: Roughly uniform sequencing depth across donors was assumed in presence/absence analyses, although this assumption may not hold. A later analysis reported that several top co-occurrence clusters appeared linked to parvovirus B19, influenza, CMV and Epstein-Barr virus. Immune exposure information for the cohort was limited to CMV serostatus. Some IMGT-functional V segments, including TRBV6-2 and TRBV6-3, could not be told apart with the 87-base-pair reads, so those segments were excluded. In a later analysis, 16,951 TCR beta sequences were associated with specific HLA alleles at a false discovery rate of 0.05. A total of around 150 TCR beta chains were listed by the study as associated with cytomegalovirus. In both the original and validation cohorts, the classifier was reported to diagnose cytomegalovirus status with high specificity and sensitivity. In a later analysis, most CMV-associated TCR beta chains were found to appear HLA-restricted, with HLA associations seemingly driven largely by CMV exposure. In a later analysis, the rate of TCR association differed among HLA loci, with DRB1 alleles having the most associated TCRs and HLA-C alleles having the fewest. The earlier analysis of approximately 540 of the donors excluded fewer than 20 rarely observed V segments, including chromosome 9 orphons, because counts were too low. Most TCR sequences were seen in very few donors, while some public TCRs were found in many individuals. The sequencing pipeline was judged likely to have produced a cluster of highly shared sequence variants as a technical artifact. Only TCR beta chains were sequenced in this cohort, and the absence of alpha or paired-chain data limited detectable features. A later analysis found that HLA-associated TCR beta chains were more clonally expanded and had lower generation probabilities than equally common non-associated chains. In vitro tests confirmed that a few of the cytomegalovirus-associated TCR beta chains recognize cytomegalovirus antigens. It was suggested by the authors that the approach could potentially be generalized to other disease states and immunological phenotypes. Correlated functional status among segregating V segments might be attributable to linkage disequilibrium, but an unknown experimental factor could not be ruled out. In a later genetic analysis, fewer N-insertions in productive TCRs were reported among donors in an Asian-associated ancestry cluster than the approximately 670-donor mean. HLA typing was unavailable for some donors at each locus, so association tests used only the typed subset. A further reported finding was that TCR beta sequences accurately predicted the HLA-A and HLA-B alleles for most subjects in the first cohort. Assigning TCR associations to individual alleles was difficult when HLA alleles, especially DR and DQ, strongly co-occurred. A later genetic analysis associated a missense DCLRE1C variant with V-gene and J-gene trimming of TCR beta chains, and an independent cohort replicated the association. An earlier analysis of approximately 540 of the donors showed that most TCR beta V segments appeared in productive rearrangements either about 87% or about 30% of the time, which broadly matched IMGT annotations.

The clonotype was recovered from a man aged 45-60 years in good health and CMV-seropositive. The material sequenced was PBMCs. The chain couples TRBV28 to TRBJ1-1, with the identity of the D gene unclear. The DNA is TGTGCCAGCAGTTTATTTGGCCGAATCCCCACTGAAGCTTTCTTT. Its translation is CASSLFGRIPTEAFF.